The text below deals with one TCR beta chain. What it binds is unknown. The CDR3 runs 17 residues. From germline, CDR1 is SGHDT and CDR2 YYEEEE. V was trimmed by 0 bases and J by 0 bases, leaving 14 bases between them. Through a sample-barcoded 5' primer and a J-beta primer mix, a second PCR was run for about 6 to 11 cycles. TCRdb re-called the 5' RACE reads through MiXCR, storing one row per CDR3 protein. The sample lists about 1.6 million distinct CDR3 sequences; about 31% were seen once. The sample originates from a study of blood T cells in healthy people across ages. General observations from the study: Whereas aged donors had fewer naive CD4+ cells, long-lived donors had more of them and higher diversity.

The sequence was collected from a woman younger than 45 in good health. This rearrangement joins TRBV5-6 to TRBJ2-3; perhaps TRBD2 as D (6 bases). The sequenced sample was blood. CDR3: CASSLDGRGTSTDTQYF. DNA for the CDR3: TGTGCCAGCAGCTTGGATGGGCGGGGCACAAGCACAGATACGCAGTATTTT.